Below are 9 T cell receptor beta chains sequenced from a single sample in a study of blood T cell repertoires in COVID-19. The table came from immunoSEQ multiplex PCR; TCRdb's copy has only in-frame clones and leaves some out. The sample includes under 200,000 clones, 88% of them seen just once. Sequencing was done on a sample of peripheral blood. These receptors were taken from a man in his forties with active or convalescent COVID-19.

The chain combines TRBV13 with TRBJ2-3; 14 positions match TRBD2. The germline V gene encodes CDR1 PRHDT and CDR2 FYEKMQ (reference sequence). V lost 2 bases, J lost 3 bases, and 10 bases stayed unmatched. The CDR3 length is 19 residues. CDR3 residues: CASSLTGTSGGGSTDTQYF. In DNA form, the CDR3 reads TGTGCCAGCAGCTTAACGGGGACTAGCGGGGGAGGGAGTACAGATACGCAGTATTTT.

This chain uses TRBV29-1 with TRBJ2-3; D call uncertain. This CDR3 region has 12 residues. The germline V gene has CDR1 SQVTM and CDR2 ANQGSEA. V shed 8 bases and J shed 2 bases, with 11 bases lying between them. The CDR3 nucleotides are TGCAGCTGGTGCCCAGTCACAGATACGCAGTATTTT. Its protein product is CSWCPVTDTQYF.

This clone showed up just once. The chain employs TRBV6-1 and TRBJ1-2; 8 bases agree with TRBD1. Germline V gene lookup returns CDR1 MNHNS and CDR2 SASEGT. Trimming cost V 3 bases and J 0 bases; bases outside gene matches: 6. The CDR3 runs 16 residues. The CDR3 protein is CASSESRGPANYGYTF. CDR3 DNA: TGTGCCAGCAGTGAGTCCAGGGGGCCGGCTAACTATGGCTACACCTTC.

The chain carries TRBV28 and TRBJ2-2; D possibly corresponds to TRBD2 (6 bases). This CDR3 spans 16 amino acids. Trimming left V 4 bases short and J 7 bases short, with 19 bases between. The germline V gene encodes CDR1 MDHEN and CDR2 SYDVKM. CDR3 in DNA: TGTGCCAGCAGTTCCCCGCGGGGTAGAGGAAACGGGGAGCTGTTTTTT. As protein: CASSSPRGRGNGELFF. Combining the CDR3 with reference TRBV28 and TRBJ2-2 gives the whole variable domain DVKVTQSSRYLVKRTGEKVFLECVQDMDHENMFWYRQDPGLGLRLIYFSYDVKMKEKGDIPEGYSVSREKKERFSLILESASTNQTSMYLCASSSPRGRGNGELFFGEGSRLTVL.

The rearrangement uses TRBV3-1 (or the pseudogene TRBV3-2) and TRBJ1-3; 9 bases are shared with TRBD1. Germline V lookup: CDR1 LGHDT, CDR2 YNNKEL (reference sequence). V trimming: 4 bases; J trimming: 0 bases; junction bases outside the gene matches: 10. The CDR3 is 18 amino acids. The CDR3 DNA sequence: TGTGCCAGCAGCCGGAACCGGGACAGGGTGAGCTCTGGAAACACCATATATTTT. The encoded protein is CASSRNRDRVSSGNTIYF.

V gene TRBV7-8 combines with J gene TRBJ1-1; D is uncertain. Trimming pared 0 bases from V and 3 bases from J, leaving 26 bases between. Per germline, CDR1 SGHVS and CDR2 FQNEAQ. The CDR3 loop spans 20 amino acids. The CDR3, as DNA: TGTGCCAGCAGCTTAGCGGAGGCTATGGTCGGAACAGTCCCCTACACTGAAGCTTTCTTT. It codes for CASSLAEAMVGTVPYTEAFF.

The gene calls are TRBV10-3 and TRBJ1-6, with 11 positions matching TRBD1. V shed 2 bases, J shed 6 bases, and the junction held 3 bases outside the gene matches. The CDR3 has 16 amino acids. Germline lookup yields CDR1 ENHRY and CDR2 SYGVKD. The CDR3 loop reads CAISEGQGAANSPLHF. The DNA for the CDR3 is TGTGCCATCAGTGAGGGACAGGGGGCTGCTAATTCACCCCTCCACTTT.

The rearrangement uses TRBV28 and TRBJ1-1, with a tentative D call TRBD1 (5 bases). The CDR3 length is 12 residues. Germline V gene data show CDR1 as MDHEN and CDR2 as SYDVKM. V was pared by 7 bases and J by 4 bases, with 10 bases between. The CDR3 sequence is CASNLRGTEAFF. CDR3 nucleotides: TGTGCCAGCAACCTTAGGGGCACTGAAGCTTTCTTT.

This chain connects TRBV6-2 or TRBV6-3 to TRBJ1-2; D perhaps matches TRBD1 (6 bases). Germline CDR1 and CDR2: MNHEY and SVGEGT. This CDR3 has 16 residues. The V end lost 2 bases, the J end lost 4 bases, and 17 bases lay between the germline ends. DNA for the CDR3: TGTGCCAGCAGTTACGGAACAGGGAAGGAGGCCTATGGCTACACCTTC. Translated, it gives CASSYGTGKEAYGYTF.